This TCR beta chain was profiled in a study of regulatory T cells in long-lasting Graves disease. General study findings and limits: A greater number of public clonotypes (about 2,900) was shared by persistent patients than by new patients (about 960).

Libraries of TCR beta came from iRepertoire HTBI primers plus Arm-PCR of CDR3 regions. Using its own MiXCR run on the multiplex PCR reads, TCRdb lists one record per CDR3 protein. This table has a few hundred thousand distinct CDR3 sequences, about 15% appearing once. Trimming removed 0 bases from V and 3 bases from J, with 11 bases in between. This CDR3 is built from 15 residues. CDR1 is SEHNR and CDR2 is FQNEAQ in the germline V gene (reference sequence). About this clonotype: What it binds is not known.

As to time point: newly diagnosed GD, antithyroid drugs for less than 3 months. Construction of the TCR library relied on RNA isolated from PBMCs. Patients hailed from an endocrinology department in Xi'an, China. This same sample was also taken into another study, of T cells in Graves' hyperthyroidism and ophthalmopathy.

The receptor was derived from a woman aged 18 to 35 with Graves disease. The V call is TRBV7-9, the J call TRBJ2-5; tentative D call: TRBD1 (6 bases). Sequenced here: peripheral blood mononuclear cells (PBMCs), sampled at new diagnosis, from a patient treated with antithyroid drugs. CDR3 nucleotide sequence: TGTGCCAGCAGCTTAGCCCCCCACAGGGAAGAGACCCAGTACTTC. Its protein product is CASSLAPHREETQYF.